The rows below give T cell receptor beta chains drawn from one sample of a study of T-cell reconstitution after alpha-beta-depleted transplantation in children. TCRdb reprocessed the PCR reads via MiXCR and lists one record per CDR3 protein. The table records 150,000 to 200,000 distinct CDR3 sequences, just under 6.5% of them present only once. Here the sequenced sample was PBMCs, taken before TCRalphabeta/CD19-depleted stem cell transplant. These receptors all come from a girl under two years old with combined immunodeficiency, due to receive a stem cell transplant. Both conserved end residues are part of each CDR3. D genes are given only for firm matches. Where a row states a size, it is once, few, many or the class of an expanded clone; other rows omit it.

cdr3_nt cdr3_aa j_call cdr3_length v_call clone_size d_call
TGCAGCGTTGAACAGGGGGACACCGGGGAGCTGTTTTTT CSVEQGDTGELFF TRBJ2-2 13 TRBV29-1 many TRBD1
TGTGCCAGCAGTATCCTGATAGCGGGGGGCTACAATGAGCAGTTCTTC CASSILIAGGYNEQFF TRBJ2-1 16 TRBV27 few TRBD2
TGTGCCAGCAGCTTGTGGCTAGGGGGAGTCTTAGAGCAGTTCTTC CASSLWLGGVLEQFF TRBJ2-1 15 TRBV7-9 many -
TGCAGCGCCACTCCCGGGAGTCCCTACGAGCAGTACTTC CSATPGSPYEQYF TRBJ2-7 13 TRBV29-1 many -
TGCGCCAGCACCCCCGGAGACGATAATTCACCCCTCCACTTT CASTPGDDNSPLHF TRBJ1-6 14 TRBV5-1 few -
TGTGCCAGCAGTTTAGCGGCGACGGACTATGGCTACACCTTC CASSLAATDYGYTF TRBJ1-2 14 TRBV12-3/TRBV12-4 many -
TGCTGTGCTCCCGGGACAGGTCCCTACGAGCAGTACTTC CCAPGTGPYEQYF TRBJ2-7 13 TRBV20-1 - TRBD1
TGTGCCAGCAGTTTTTTGGGTTGGAAGGGCTACACCTTC CASSFLGWKGYTF TRBJ1-2 13 TRBV28 many -
TGCAGCGTTGAAGATTCCATTAAGACCTACAATGAGCAGTTCTTC CSVEDSIKTYNEQFF TRBJ2-1 15 TRBV29-1 many -
TGTGCCAGCAGGCGGGGGAACACAGATACGCAGTATTTT CASRRGNTDTQYF TRBJ2-3 13 TRBV6-1 many TRBD2
TGTGCCAGCAGCTTAGGGGCCATTCAGTACTTC CASSLGAIQYF TRBJ2-4 11 TRBV7-9 many -
TGTGCCAGCAGCTCGGAGCGGGCGCACAAAGAGACCCAGTACTTC CASSSERAHKETQYF TRBJ2-5 15 TRBV7-9 many -
TGCAGCGCCTTTAGCGGGAGCTACGAGCAGTACTTC CSAFSGSYEQYF TRBJ2-7 12 TRBV29-1 - TRBD2
TGTGCCAGCAGCTTAACAGCGGGGGTTGGGATAGCAACGAACACTGAAGCTTTCTTT CASSLTAGVGIATNTEAFF TRBJ1-1 19 TRBV7-3 many -
TGTGCCAGCAGTTTTGGGGGATCCCTGGTAGGTGAGCAGTTCTTC CASSFGGSLVGEQFF TRBJ2-1 15 TRBV28 many -
TGCGCCAGCAGCCAAGTACAGGGGGCGAACTACGAGCAGTACTTC CASSQVQGANYEQYF TRBJ2-7 15 TRBV4-1 many TRBD1
TGTGCCAGCACCCAAGGAGAGGGGCTTCTTCTAAACAATGAGCAGTTCTTC CASTQGEGLLLNNEQFF TRBJ2-1 17 TRBV3-1 - -
TGTGCCAGCAGCCAAGGACTATTGGAGACCCAGTACTTC CASSQGLLETQYF TRBJ2-5 13 TRBV4-2 many -
TGTGCCAGCAGTTTCAGGGGATTCAGCACAGATACGCAGTATTTT CASSFRGFSTDTQYF TRBJ2-3 15 TRBV6-5 many -
TGTGCCAGCAGCCCAGACAGGGGGCGCGGCTACACCTTC CASSPDRGRGYTF TRBJ1-2 13 TRBV7-6 many TRBD1
TGTGCCAGCAGCCAAGTTTTTAGCGGGAGGAATAATGAGCAGTTCTTC CASSQVFSGRNNEQFF TRBJ2-1 16 TRBV4-2 many TRBD2
TGCAGTGCTAGAGATTGGCTAGCGGGTGCCAATGAGCAGTTCTTC CSARDWLAGANEQFF TRBJ2-1 15 TRBV20-1 many TRBD2
TGCAGCGTTCGAGGGGGTACTCAGCCCTACGAGCAGTACTTC CSVRGGTQPYEQYF TRBJ2-7 14 TRBV29-1 many -
TGTGCCAGCAGCTTACCCTCGGAACTCGGCGGGGGTGAGCAGTTCTTC CASSLPSELGGGEQFF TRBJ2-1 16 TRBV13 many TRBD2
TGTGCCAGCAGCAGGGCACCGGGACTATCCTACAATGAGCAGTTCTTC CASSRAPGLSYNEQFF TRBJ2-1 16 TRBV5-4 few TRBD2
TGTGCCAGCAGCCCCCAGTCGGGGTACGAGCAGTACTTC CASSPQSGYEQYF TRBJ2-7 13 TRBV9 many -
TGTGCCAGCAAACTCTATTACCTTGCAGCCAGTGGTTCGCGGGCTTTCTTT CASKLYYLAASGSRAFF TRBJ1-1 17 TRBV13 few -